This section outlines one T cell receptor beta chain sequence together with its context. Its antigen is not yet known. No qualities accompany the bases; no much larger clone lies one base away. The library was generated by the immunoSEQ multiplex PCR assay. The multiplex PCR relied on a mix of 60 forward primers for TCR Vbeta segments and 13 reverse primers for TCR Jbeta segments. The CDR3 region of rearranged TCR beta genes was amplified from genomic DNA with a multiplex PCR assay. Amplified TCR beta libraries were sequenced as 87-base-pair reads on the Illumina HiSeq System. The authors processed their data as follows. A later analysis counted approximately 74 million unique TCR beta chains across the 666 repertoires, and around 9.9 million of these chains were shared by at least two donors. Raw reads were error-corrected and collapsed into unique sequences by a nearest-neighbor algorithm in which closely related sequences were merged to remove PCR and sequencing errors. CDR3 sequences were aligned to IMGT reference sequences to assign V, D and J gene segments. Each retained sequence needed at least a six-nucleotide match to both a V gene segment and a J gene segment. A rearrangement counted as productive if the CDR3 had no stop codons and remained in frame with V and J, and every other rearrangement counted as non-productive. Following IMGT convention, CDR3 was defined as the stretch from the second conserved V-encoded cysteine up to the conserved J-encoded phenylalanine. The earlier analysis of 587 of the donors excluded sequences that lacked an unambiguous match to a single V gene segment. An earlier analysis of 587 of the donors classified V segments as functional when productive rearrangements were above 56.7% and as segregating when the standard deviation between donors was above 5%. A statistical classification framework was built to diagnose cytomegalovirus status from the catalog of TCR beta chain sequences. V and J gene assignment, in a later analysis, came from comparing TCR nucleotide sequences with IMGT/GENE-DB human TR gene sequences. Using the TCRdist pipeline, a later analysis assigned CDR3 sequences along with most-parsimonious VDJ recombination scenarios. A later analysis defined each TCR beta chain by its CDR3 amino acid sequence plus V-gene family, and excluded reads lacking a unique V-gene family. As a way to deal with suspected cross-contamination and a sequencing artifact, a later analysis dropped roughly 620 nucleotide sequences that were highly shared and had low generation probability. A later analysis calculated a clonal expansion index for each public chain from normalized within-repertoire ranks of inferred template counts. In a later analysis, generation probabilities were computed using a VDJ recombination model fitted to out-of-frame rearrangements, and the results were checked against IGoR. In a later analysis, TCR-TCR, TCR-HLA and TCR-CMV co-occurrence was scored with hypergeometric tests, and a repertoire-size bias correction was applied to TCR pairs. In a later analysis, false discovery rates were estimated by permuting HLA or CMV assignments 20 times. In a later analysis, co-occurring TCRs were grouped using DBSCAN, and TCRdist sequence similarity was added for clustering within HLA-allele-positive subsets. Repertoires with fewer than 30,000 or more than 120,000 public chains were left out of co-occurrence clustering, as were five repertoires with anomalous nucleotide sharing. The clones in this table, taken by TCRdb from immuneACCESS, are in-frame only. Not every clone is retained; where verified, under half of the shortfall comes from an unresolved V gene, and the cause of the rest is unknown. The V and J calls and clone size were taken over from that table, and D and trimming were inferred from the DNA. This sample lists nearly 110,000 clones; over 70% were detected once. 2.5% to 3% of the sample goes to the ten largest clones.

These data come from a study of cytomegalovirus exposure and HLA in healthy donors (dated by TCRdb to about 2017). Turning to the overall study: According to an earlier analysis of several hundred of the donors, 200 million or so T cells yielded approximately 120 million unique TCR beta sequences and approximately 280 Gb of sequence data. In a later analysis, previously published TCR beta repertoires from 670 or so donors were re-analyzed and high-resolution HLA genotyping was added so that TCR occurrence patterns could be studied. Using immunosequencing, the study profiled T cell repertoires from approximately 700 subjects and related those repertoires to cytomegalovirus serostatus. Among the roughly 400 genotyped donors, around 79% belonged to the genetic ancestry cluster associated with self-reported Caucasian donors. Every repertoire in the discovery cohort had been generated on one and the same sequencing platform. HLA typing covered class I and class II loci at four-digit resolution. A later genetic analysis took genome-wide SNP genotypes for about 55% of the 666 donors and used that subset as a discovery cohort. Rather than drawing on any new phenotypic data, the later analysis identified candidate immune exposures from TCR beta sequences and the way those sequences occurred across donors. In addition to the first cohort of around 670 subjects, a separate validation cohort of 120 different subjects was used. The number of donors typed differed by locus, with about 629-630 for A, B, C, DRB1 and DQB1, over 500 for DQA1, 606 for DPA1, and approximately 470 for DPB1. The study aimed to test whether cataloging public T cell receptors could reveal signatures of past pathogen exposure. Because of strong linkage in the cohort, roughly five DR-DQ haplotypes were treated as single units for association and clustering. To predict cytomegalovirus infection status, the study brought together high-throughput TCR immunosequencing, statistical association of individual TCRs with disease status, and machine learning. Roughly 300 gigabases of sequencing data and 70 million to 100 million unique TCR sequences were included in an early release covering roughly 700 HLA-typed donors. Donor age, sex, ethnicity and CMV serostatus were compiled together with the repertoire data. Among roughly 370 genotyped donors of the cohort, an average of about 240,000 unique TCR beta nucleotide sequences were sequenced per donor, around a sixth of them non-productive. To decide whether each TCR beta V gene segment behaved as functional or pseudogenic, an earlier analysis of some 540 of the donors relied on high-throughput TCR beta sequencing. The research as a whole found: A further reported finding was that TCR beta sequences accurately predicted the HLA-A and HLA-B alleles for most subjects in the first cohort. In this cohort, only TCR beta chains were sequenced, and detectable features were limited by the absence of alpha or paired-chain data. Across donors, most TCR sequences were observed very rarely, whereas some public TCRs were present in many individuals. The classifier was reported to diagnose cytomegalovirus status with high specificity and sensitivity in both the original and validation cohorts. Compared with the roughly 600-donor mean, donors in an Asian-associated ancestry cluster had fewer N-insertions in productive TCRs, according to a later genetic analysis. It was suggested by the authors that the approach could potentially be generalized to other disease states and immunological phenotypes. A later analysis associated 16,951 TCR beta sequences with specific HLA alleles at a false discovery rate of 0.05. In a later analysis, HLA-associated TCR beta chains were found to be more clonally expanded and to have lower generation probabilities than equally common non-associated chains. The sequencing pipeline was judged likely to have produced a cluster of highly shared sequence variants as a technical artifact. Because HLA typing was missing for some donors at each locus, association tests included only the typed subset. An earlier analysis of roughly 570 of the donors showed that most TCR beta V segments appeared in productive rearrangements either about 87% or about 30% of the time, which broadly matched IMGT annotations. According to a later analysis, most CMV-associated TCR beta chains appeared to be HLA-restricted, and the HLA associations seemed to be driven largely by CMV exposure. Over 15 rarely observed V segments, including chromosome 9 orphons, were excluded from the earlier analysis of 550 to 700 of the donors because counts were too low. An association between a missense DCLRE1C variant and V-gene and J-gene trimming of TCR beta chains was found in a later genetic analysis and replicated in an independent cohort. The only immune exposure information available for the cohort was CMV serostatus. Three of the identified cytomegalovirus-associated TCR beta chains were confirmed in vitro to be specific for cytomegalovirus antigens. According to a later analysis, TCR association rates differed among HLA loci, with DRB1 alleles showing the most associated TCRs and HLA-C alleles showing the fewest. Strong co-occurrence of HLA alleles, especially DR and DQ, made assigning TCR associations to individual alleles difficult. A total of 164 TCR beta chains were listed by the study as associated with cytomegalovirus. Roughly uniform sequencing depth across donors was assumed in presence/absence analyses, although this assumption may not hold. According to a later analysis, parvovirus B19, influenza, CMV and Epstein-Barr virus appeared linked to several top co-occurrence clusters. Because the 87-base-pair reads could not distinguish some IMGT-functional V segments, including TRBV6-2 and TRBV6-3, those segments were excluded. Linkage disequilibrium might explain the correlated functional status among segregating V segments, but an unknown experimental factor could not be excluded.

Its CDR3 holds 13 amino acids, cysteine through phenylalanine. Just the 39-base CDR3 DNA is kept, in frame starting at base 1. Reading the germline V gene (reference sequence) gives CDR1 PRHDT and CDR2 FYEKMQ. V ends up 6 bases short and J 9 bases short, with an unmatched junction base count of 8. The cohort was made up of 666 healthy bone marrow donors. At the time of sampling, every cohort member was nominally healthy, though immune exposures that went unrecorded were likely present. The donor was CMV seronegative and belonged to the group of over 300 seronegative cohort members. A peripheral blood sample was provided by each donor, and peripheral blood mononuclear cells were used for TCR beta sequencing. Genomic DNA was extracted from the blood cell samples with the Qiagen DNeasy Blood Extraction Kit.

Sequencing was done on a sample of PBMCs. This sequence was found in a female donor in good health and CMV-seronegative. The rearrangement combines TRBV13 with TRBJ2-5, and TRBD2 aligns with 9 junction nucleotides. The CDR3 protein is CASSSTSGGAQYF. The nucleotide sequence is TGTGCCAGCAGTTCGACTAGCGGAGGGGCCCAGTACTTC.